The clone carrying this T cell receptor beta chain was detected only a few times. What it binds is unknown. MiXCR, applied by TCRdb to the RT-PCR reads, yields one record per CDR3 protein. Of approximately 520,000 distinct CDR3 sequences in the sample, approximately 16% are singletons; the top ten hold less than 4%. This sample was included in a study of response to subunit inactivated influenza vaccine. Study findings and constraints: The authors put forward the suggestion that each seasonal influenza vaccination may bring in only a limited number of new T cells.

The V gene's germline CDR1 is DFQATT and CDR2 SNEGSKA (reference sequence). CDR3 length: 13 residues. V lost 4 bases to trimming and J lost 6 bases, with 12 bases between them. The chain joins TRBV20-1 to TRBJ2-2; D might be TRBD1 or TRBD2, each matching 6 bases. The sample was CD4+ T cells sorted from PBMCs, taken roughly 24 months after vaccination. This clonotype was sampled from a man aged 45 to 70 who received an inactivated influenza vaccine. The CDR3 region is CSATGAGPGELFF. CDR3 nucleotides: TGCAGTGCTACGGGGGCAGGTCCCGGGGAGCTGTTTTTT.